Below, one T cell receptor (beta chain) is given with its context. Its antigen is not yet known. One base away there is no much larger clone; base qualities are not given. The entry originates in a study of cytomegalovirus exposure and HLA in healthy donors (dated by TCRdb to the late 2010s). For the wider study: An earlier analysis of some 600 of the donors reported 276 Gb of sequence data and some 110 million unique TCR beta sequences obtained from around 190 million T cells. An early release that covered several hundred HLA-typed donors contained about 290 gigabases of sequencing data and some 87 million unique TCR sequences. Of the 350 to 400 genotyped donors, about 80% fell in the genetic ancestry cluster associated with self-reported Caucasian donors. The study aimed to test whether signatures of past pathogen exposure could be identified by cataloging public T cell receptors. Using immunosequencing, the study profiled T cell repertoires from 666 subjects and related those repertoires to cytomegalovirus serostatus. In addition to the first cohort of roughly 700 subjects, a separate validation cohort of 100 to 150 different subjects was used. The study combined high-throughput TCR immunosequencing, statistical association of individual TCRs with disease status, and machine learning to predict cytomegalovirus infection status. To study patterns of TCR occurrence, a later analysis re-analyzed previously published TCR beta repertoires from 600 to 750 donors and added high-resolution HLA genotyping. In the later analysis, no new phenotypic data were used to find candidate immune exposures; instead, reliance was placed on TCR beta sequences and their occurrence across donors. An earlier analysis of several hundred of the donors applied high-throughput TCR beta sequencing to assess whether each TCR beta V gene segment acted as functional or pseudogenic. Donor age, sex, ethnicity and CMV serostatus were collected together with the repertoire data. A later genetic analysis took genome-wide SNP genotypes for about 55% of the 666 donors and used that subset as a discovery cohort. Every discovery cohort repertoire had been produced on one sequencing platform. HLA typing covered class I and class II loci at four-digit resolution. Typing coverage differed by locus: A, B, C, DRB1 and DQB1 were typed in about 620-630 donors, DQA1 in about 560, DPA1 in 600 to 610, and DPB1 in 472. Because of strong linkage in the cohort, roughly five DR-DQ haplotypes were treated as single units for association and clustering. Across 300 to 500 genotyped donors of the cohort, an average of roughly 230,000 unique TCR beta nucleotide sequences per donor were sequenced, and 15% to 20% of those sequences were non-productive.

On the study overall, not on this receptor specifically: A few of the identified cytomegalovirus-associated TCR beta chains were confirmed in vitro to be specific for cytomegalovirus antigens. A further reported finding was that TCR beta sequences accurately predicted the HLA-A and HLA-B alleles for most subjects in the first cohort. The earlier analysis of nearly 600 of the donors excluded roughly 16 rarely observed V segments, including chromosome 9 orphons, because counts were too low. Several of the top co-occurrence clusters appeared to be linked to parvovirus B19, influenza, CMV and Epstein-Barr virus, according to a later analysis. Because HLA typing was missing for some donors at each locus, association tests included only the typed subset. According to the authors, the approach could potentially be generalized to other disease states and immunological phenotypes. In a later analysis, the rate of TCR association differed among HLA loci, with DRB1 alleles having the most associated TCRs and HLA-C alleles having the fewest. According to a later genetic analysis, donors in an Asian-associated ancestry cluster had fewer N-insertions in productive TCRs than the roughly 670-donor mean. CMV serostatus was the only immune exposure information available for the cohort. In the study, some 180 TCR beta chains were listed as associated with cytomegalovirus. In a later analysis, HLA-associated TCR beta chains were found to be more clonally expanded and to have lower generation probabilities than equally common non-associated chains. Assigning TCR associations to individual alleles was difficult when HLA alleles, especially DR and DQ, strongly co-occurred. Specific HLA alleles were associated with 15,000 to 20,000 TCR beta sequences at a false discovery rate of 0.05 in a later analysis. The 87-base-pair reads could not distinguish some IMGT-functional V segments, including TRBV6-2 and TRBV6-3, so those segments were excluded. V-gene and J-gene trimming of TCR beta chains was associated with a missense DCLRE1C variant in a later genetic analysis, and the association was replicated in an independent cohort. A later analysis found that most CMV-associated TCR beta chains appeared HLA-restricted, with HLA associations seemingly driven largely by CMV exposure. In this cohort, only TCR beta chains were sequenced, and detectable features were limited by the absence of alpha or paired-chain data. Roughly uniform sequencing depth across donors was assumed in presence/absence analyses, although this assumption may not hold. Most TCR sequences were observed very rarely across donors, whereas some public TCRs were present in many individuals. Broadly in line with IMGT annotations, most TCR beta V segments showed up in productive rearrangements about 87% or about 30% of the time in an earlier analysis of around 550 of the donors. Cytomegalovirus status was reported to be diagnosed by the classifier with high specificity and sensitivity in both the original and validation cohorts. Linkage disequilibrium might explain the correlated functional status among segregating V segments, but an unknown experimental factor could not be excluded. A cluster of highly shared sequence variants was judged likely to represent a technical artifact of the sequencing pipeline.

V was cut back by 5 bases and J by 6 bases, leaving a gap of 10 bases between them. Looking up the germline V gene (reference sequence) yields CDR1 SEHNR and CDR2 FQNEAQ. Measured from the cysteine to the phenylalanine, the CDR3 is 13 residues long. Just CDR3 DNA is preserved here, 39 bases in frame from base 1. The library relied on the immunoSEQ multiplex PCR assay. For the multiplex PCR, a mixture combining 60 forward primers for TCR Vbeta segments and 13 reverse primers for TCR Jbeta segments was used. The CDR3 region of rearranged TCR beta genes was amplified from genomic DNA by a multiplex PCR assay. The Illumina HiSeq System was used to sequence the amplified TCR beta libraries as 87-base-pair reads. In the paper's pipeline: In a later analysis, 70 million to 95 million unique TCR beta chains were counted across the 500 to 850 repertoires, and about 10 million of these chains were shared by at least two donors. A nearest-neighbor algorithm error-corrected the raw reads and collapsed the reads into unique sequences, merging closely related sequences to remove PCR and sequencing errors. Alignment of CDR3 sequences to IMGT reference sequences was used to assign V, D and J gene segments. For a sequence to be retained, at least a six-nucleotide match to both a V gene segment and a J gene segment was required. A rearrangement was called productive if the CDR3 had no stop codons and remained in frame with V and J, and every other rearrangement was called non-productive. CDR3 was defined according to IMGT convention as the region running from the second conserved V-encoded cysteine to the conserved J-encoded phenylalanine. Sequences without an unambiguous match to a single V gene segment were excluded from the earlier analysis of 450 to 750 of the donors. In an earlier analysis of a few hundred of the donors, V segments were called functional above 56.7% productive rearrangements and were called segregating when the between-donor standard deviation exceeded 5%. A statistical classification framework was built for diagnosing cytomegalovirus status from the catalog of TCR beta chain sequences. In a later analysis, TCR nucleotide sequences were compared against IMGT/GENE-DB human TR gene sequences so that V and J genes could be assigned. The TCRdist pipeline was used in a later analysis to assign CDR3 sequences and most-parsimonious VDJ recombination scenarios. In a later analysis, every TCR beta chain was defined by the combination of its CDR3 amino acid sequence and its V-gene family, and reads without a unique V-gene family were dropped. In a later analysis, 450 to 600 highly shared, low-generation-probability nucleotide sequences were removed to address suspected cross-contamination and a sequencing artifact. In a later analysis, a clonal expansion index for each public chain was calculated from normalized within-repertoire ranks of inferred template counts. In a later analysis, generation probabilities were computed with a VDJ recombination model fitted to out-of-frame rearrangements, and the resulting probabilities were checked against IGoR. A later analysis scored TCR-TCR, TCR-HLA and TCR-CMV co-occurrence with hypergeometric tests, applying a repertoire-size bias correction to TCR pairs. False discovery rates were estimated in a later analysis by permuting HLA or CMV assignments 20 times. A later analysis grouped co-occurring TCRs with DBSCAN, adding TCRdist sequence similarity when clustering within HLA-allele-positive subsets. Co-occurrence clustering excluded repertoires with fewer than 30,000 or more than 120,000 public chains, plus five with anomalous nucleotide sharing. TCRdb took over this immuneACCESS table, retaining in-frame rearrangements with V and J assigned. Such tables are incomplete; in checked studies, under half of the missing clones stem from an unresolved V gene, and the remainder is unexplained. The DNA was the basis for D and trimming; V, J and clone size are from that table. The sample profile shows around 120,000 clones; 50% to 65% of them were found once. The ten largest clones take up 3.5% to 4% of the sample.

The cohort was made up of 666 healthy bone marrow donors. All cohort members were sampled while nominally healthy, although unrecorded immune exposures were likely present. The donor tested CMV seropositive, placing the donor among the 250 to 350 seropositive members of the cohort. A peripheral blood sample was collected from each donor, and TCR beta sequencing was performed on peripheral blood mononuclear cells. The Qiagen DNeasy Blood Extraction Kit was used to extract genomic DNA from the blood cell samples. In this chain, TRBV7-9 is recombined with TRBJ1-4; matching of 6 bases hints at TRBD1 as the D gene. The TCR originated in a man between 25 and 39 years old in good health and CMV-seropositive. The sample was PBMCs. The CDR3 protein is CASSPSGDEKLFF. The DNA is TGTGCCAGCAGCCCATCAGGGGATGAAAAACTGTTTTTT.